Listed here are 11 T cell receptor beta chains from one sample, sequenced in a study of shared clonotypes between healthy human individuals (dated by TCRdb to 2018 to 2020). Libraries came from the immunoSEQ multiplex PCR assay. TCRdb stores this immuneACCESS table with in-frame sequences only. Part of the clones is absent; in the studies checked, under half of the shortfall reflects unresolved V genes, and no reason is known for the rest. This sample has 2.3 million or so clones in its table, and 80% to 95% of those were observed once. Clones ranked in the top ten supply roughly 0.36% of the sample. The sample comprised naive CD4+ T cells from PBMCs. The cell subset or site label here, explained by the study, means: CD45RA+ positively selected. The origin of the receptors is a man between 18 and 35 years old in good health. Some clones in this sample may be carry-over from other donors' samples.

V usage is TRBV7-8 and J usage is TRBJ2-2; no clear D. Germline V gives CDR1 SGHVS, CDR2 FQNEAQ. This CDR3 comprises 12 residues. V dropped 3 bases and J dropped 3 bases, with 2 bases sitting between them. The chain's CDR3 is CASSFYTGELFF. For the CDR3, the DNA is TGTGCCAGCAGCTTTTACACCGGGGAGCTGTTTTTT.

As to this clone: Other DNA sequences of this sample code for an identical CDR3. The J gene is TRBJ1-1, the V gene TRBV5-1; the match to TRBD1 covers 8 bases. V lost 4 bases and J lost 1; bases outside the gene matches: 6. In germline, CDR1 is SGHRS, CDR2 YFSETQ. This CDR3 contains 15 residues. The DNA of the CDR3 is TGCGCCAGCAGCCCGGGGACAGGCGAGAACACTGAAGCTTTCTTT. Amino acids: CASSPGTGENTEAFF.

The rearrangement uses TRBV30 and TRBJ2-1, with 14 positions matching TRBD2. The CDR3 loop spans 16 amino acids. CDR1 is GTSNPN and CDR2 is SVGIG in the germline V gene (reference sequence). The CDR3 sequence is CAFSSGLAGAFNEQFF. As DNA, the CDR3 is TGTGCTTTCTCGTCGGGACTAGCGGGAGCGTTTAATGAGCAGTTCTTC.

The V and J genes are TRBV7-2 and TRBJ1-5; no reliable D call. Germline CDR1 SGHTA, CDR2 FQGNSA. The ends were cut back, 5 bases at V and 3 bases at J, with 11 bases in the middle. The CDR3 contains 14 residues. The CDR3 DNA sequence: TGTGCCAGCAGCCGGCGGGGAATCAATCAGCCCCAGCATTTT. This gives the protein CASSRRGINQPQHF. Full variable domain (rest looked up from reference TRBV7-2 and TRBJ1-5): GAGVSQSPSNKVTEKGKDVELRCDPISGHTALYWYRQSLGQGLEFLIYFQGNSAPDKSGLPSDRFSAERTGGSVSTLTIQRTQQEDSAVYLCASSRRGINQPQHFGDGTRLSIL.

With respect to this clone: Other DNA sequences in this specimen translate into the identical CDR3. The rearrangement links TRBV28 to TRBJ2-7, with unresolved D. V lost 6 bases and J 1 base, leaving 7 bases between the germline ends. In germline, CDR1 is MDHEN, CDR2 SYDVKM. CDR3 length: 12 amino acids. The CDR3 sequence is CASSLMSYEQYF. In DNA, the CDR3 is TGTGCCAGCAGCCTCATGTCCTACGAGCAGTACTTC.

This chain uses TRBV27 with TRBJ2-3; the D call may be TRBD1 or TRBD2 (5 bases each). CDR3 size: 16 residues. V was clipped by 1 base and J by 0 bases, with 11 bases between them. The V gene's germline CDR1 is MNHEY and CDR2 SMNVEV (reference sequence). CDR3 nucleotides: TGTGCCAGCAGTTTATGGGGGAGCCTAAGCACAGATACGCAGTATTTT. Protein: CASSLWGSLSTDTQYF.

With respect to this clone: Compared with germline, one end of the junction differs, possibly owing to a read error. The V gene is TRBV27, the J gene TRBJ2-7; tentatively, D is TRBD1 or TRBD2 (6 bases each). Germline-derived CDR1 and CDR2 are MNHEY and SMNVEV (reference sequence). The CDR3 is 15 amino acids. This chain's CDR3 is CASSLEWGASHEQYF. DNA for the CDR3: TGTGCCAGCAGTTTAGAGTGGGGGGCCTCCCACGAGCAGTACTTC.

A single count supports this clone. The same CDR3 is also encoded by other DNA sequences in this sample. The V call is TRBV5-4, the J call TRBJ1-3; no clear D. The CDR3 is 15 amino acids. Looked up from germline, CDR1 is SGHNT and CDR2 is YYREEE (reference sequence). Between the trimmed V and J ends, which lost 0 bases and 1 base, there was a span of 8 bases. The CDR3 DNA is TGTGCCAGCAGCTTGGGAGGGTCTTCTGGAAACACCATATATTTT. It codes for CASSLGGSSGNTIYF. The full variable domain, in which reference TRBV5-4 and TRBJ1-3 provide the parts outside the CDR3, is ETGVTQSPTHLIKTRGQQVTLRCSSQSGHNTVSWYQQALGQGPQFIFQYYREEENGRGNFPPRFSGLQFPNYSSELNVNALELDDSALYLCASSLGGSSGNTIYFGEGSWLTVV.

The chain couples TRBV18 to TRBJ2-2, with a possible D match to TRBD1 (5 bases). Trimming took 3 bases from V and 7 from J, leaving 15 bases between them. This CDR3 contains 15 residues. Germline CDR1 KGHSH, CDR2 LQKENI. The DNA for the CDR3 is TGTGCCAGCTCACCCTTAACAGGCCCGCACGGGGAGCTGTTTTTT. It is translated as CASSPLTGPHGELFF.

The chain combines TRBV15 with TRBJ1-5; D gene unclear. Trimming stripped 8 bases from V and 2 bases from J, with 7 bases between. The CDR3 has 12 residues. Germline CDR1 LNHNV, CDR2 YYDKDF (reference sequence). The CDR3 spells CATARRNQPQHF. The CDR3 coding sequence is TGTGCCACCGCACGACGCAATCAGCCCCAGCATTTT.

The chain employs TRBV5-4 and TRBJ2-6, with D possibly being TRBD1 or TRBD2 (5 bases each). This CDR3 is 16 amino acids long. V was shortened by 0 bases and J by 0 bases, with 7 bases between the two germline ends. Germline V lookup: CDR1 SGHNT, CDR2 YYREEE (reference sequence). The CDR3: CASSLDGTSGANVLTF. CDR3 nucleotides: TGTGCCAGCAGCTTGGATGGGACCTCTGGGGCCAACGTCCTGACTTTC.